This paragraph reports one T cell receptor (beta chain). The antigen is not known. V trimming: 5 bases; J trimming: 8 bases; junction bases outside the gene matches: 5. The CDR3 loop spans 13 amino acids. CDR1 and CDR2 (germline): SGHTA, FQGNSA. This related bone marrow graft donor gave peripheral blood on the day of marrow donation. The data stem from a study of T cells after posttransplantation cyclophosphamide. Study-wide findings and caveats: Tissue-infiltrating T cells from skin or gut overlapped little with blood T cells. Donor CD8+ memory clones often dominated recipient blood repertoires at later times.

Sequencing used immunoSEQ multiplex PCR; TCRdb keeps in-frame clones, though not all of them. The sample lists about 47,000 clones, approximately 94% occurring once. The TCR comes from a woman in her 30s in good health and a related stem cell transplant donor. Sequenced: PBMCs. The chain has TRBV7-2 and TRBJ1-1, with 10 bases fitting TRBD1. CDR3 in amino acids: CASSARQGAEAFF. For the CDR3, the DNA is TGTGCCAGCAGCGCCAGACAGGGGGCCGAAGCTTTCTTT.